A single sample is the source of the 25 T cell receptor beta chains below, sequenced in a study of blood T cells in healthy people across ages. Together with a sample-barcoded 5' primer, a J-beta primer mix was included in a second PCR lasting roughly 6 to 12 cycles. TCRdb analysed the 5' RACE reads with MiXCR anew, one entry per CDR3 protein. The sample shows about 1.5 million distinct CDR3 sequences, 40% to 50% of them seen only once. Source material: blood. These receptors were collected from a woman aged 18-29 years in good health.

This chain links TRBV28 with TRBJ2-5; the D is unclear. The germline gives CDR1 MDHEN, CDR2 SYDVKM. The ends were cut back, 5 bases at V and 1 base at J, with 11 bases in the middle. CDR3 length equals 14 residues. The CDR3 DNA reads as TGTGCCAGCAGTACCCCCGAGTTCCAAGAGACCCAGTACTTC. Encoded protein: CASSTPEFQETQYF.

The rearrangement joins TRBV14 to TRBJ2-5; D is unresolved. The CDR3 extends over 15 amino acids. CDR1 is SGHDN and CDR2 is FVKESK in the germline V gene. Deletions cut 1 base from V and 2 bases from J, with 11 bases between. CDR3: CASSQAVSSQETQYF. As DNA, the CDR3 is TGTGCCAGCAGCCAAGCTGTATCAAGTCAAGAGACCCAGTACTTC.

The chain employs TRBV7-9 and TRBJ2-3; 9 bases line up with TRBD2. Per the germline V gene, CDR1 is SEHNR and CDR2 is FQNEAQ (reference sequence). This CDR3 region has 16 residues. V lost 5 bases and J lost 2; bases outside the gene matches: 8. The chain's CDR3 is CASSRLAALFTDTQYF. The CDR3 DNA reads as TGTGCCAGCAGCAGACTAGCGGCGCTGTTCACAGATACGCAGTATTTT.

This sequence joins TRBV20-1 and TRBJ1-6; D might be TRBD1 (6 bases). Trimming stripped 6 bases from V and 0 bases from J, with 18 bases between. The CDR3 loop spans 17 amino acids. Germline V lookup: CDR1 DFQATT, CDR2 SNEGSKA (reference sequence). CDR3 loop: CSAAPLGGPSYNSPLHF. The CDR3 DNA reads TGCAGTGCCGCGCCTCTGGGGGGGCCCTCCTATAATTCACCCCTCCACTTT.

This chain uses TRBV12-3 or TRBV12-4 with TRBJ2-1; no clear D. This CDR3 has 12 residues. The V gene lost 5 bases and the J gene lost 10 bases, with 12 bases spanning the gap. The CDR3 here is CASSPPHGEQFF. As DNA, the CDR3 is TGTGCCAGCAGTCCACCCCACGGGGAGCAGTTCTTC.

This clonotype showed up just a few times. The chain uses TRBV6-5 and TRBJ2-7; 8 bases align to TRBD2. The length of the CDR3 is 14 residues. Losses at the gene ends were 4 bases for V and 2 bases for J; bases not matched to a gene: 4. CDR1 and CDR2 from the germline V gene are MNHEY and SVGAGI. The CDR3 sequence: CASSSRGGTYEQYF. CDR3 nucleotide sequence: TGTGCCAGCAGTTCCCGGGGGGGCACCTACGAGCAGTACTTC.

This chain links TRBV10-3 with TRBJ1-1, with 8 bases fitting TRBD1. Germline lookup yields CDR1 ENHRY and CDR2 SYGVKD. Trimming cost V 10 bases and J 1 base; bases outside gene matches: 8. There are 14 residues in the CDR3. CDR3 protein: CASRTGGGNTEAFF. CDR3 DNA: TGTGCCAGCCGTACAGGGGGTGGGAACACTGAAGCTTTCTTT.

The genes are TRBV20-1 and TRBJ1-1; a possible D gene is TRBD1 (5 bases). This CDR3 has 12 residues. Deletions cut 6 bases from V and 6 bases from J, with 14 bases between. In germline, CDR1 is DFQATT, CDR2 SNEGSKA (reference sequence). The CDR3 sequence is CSAEQRDPEAFF. The CDR3 region has the DNA TGCAGTGCGGAACAGCGGGACCCTGAAGCTTTCTTT.

The sample holds a few counts of this clonotype. The chain couples TRBV29-1 to TRBJ2-5, with a weak D call TRBD1 (5 bases). V was cut by 6 bases and J by 11 bases, with 19 bases left in between. Per the germline V gene, CDR1 is SQVTM and CDR2 is ANQGSEA. The CDR3 is made up of 12 amino acids. CDR3 sequence (DNA): TGCAGCGTATCGACAGCCTACAATGAGCAGTACTTC. Translation gives CSVSTAYNEQYF.

The chain has TRBV3-1 and TRBJ2-7, with 16 positions matching TRBD2. Trimming took 2 bases from V and 7 from J; bases not matched to a gene: 5. This CDR3 comprises 16 residues. Germline CDR1 reads LGHDT; CDR2 reads YNNKEL (reference sequence). The CDR3 region is CASSQMGLAGGNEQYF. CDR3 coding DNA: TGTGCCAGCAGCCAAATGGGACTAGCGGGAGGGAATGAGCAGTACTTC.

The chain combines TRBV12-3 or TRBV12-4 with TRBJ2-1; 9 bases match TRBD2. V trimming: 8 bases; J trimming: 12 bases; junction bases outside the gene matches: 11. The CDR3 covers 13 residues. DNA for the CDR3: TGTGCCAGCCGACTAGCGGTCTTTGATGGGCAGTTCTTC. It yields the protein CASRLAVFDGQFF.

This clonotype was seen a handful of times. The chain links TRBV29-1 to TRBJ2-7, with D possibly matching TRBD2 (5 bases). The CDR3 sequence is 13 residues long. Germline loops: CDR1 SQVTM, CDR2 ANQGSEA. V lost 3 bases, J lost 2 bases, and 11 bases lay in between. The CDR3 region has the DNA TGCAGCGTTGATTCCGGGGTTACCTACGAGCAGTACTTC. It translates to CSVDSGVTYEQYF.

The V and J genes are TRBV21-1 and TRBJ1-2; the tabulated D call, TRBD1, remains unverified against the DNA. TRBV21-1 is described as a pseudogene. CDR3 length: 14 residues. This CDR3 is CASSRRGSNYGYTF. The DNA for the CDR3 is TGTGCCAGCAGCAGGAGGGGGTCCAACTATGGCTACACCTTC.

This clonotype was counted a few times. The rearrangement joins TRBV6-5 to TRBJ2-7; D remains unclear. The CDR3 is 13 amino acids. CDR1 MNHEY and CDR2 SVGAGI come from the germline V gene. The V end lost 7 bases, the J end lost 7 bases, and 17 bases lay between the germline ends. This CDR3 reads CASTRDPAREQYF. Written as DNA, the CDR3 is TGTGCCAGCACCCGAGACCCCGCGAGGGAGCAGTACTTC.

The genes are TRBV2 and TRBJ2-5; a possible D gene is TRBD2 (5 bases). V gave up 8 bases and J gave up 2 bases, with 15 bases separating them. CDR1 SNHLY and CDR2 FYNNEI come from the germline V gene. This CDR3 has 14 amino acids. The CDR3: CASVVNGVQETQYF. The CDR3 bases are TGTGCCAGCGTAGTAAACGGGGTTCAAGAGACCCAGTACTTC.

This clonotype was recorded at least ten times. V usage is TRBV7-2 and J usage is TRBJ2-7, with D maybe TRBD1 (6 bases). Looked up from germline, CDR1 is SGHTA and CDR2 is FQGNSA. CDR3 length: 12 residues. The V gene lost 3 bases and the J gene lost 4 bases, with 7 bases spanning the gap. CDR3 in amino acids: CASSFTGYEQYF. The CDR3, as DNA: TGTGCCAGCAGCTTCACAGGGTACGAGCAGTACTTC.

This clonotype has only a few counts. The chain is built from TRBV12-3 or TRBV12-4 and TRBJ2-5, with D possibly called TRBD1 or TRBD2 (6 bases each). The J call may not be correct, given that the DNA end is closer to TRBJ2-7. The CDR3 has 13 residues. The CDR3 nucleotides are TGTGCCAGCAGTTTTGGAGGGGGGAGCGAGCAGTACTTC. Its protein is CASSFGGGSEQYF.

This sequence joins TRBV6-5 and TRBJ1-2; D perhaps matches TRBD1 (5 bases). V was pared by 7 bases and J by 4 bases, with 16 bases between. The CDR3 has 14 residues. The germline CDR1 and CDR2 sequences are MNHEY and SVGAGI. This CDR3 reads CASMRGEGSYGYTF. DNA of the CDR3: TGTGCCAGCATGAGAGGGGAAGGTAGCTATGGCTACACCTTC.

This chain connects TRBV7-2 to TRBJ2-1; TRBD2 matches 7 bases. Looked up from germline, CDR1 is SGHTA and CDR2 is FQGNSA. V shed 3 bases and J 2 bases; nucleotides not matched to a gene: 7. This CDR3 spans 16 amino acids. DNA of the CDR3: TGTGCCAGCAGCTTCGATCGCGGGGGAACCTACAATGAGCAGTTCTTC. Residues: CASSFDRGGTYNEQFF.

V and J are TRBV30 and TRBJ1-5; D unresolved. The germline V gene encodes CDR1 GTSNPN and CDR2 SVGIG (reference sequence). CDR3 size: 14 residues. The germline V and J ends were trimmed by 0 bases and 3 bases, with 9 bases remaining between them. In DNA, the CDR3 is TGTGCCTGGAGTGTACAAGGCAACAATCAGCCCCAGCATTTT. Amino acid sequence: CAWSVQGNNQPQHF.

This clonotype turned up a few times. The chain couples TRBV21-1 to TRBJ1-2; the D call of TRBD1 is as the table states it, not checked on the DNA. TRBV21-1 is an annotated pseudogene. The CDR3 is made up of 16 amino acids. CDR3 sequence: CASSKESRGVNYGYTF. The CDR3 DNA reads TGTGCCAGCAGCAAAGAATCCCGGGGCGTTAACTATGGCTACACCTTC.

This clonotype has only a few counts. The junction and the germline gene differ at one end; a read error may be behind it. This chain connects TRBV5-1 to TRBJ1-2, with 8 bases fitting TRBD1. Per germline, CDR1 SGHRS and CDR2 YFSETQ. The CDR3 runs 12 residues. The CDR3 loop is CASSADRGGYTF. CDR3 sequence (DNA): TGTGCCAGCAGCGCTGACAGGGGTGGCTACACCTTC.

The genes are TRBV7-9 and TRBJ2-5; a possible D gene is TRBD1 (7 bases). The CDR3 covers 15 residues. Germline CDR1 SEHNR, CDR2 FQNEAQ (reference sequence). Trimming shortened V by 4 bases and J by 11 bases, and 23 bases separated the two germline ends. The CDR3 is CASSSPGGQSLEQYF. CDR3 sequence (DNA): TGTGCCAGCAGCTCCCCCGGGGGACAGAGCTTAGAGCAGTACTTC.

This chain uses TRBV25-1 with TRBJ1-1; D remains ambiguous. CDR3 length: 14 amino acids. V lost 1 base and J 1 base, leaving 7 bases between the germline ends. The germline CDR1 and CDR2 sequences are MGHDK and SYGVNS. The CDR3 loop reads CASSEFQKNTEAFF. The CDR3 nucleotides read TGTGCCAGCAGTGAATTTCAAAAGAACACTGAAGCTTTCTTT.

This clonotype came up a few times. The rearrangement joins TRBV11-2 to TRBJ2-5; 11 nucleotides line up with TRBD2. The CDR3 length is 17 residues. The J segment lost 2 bases and the V segment lost 5 bases, leaving 10 bases of the junction unmatched. Germline CDR1 and CDR2: SGHAT and FQNNGV. As DNA, the CDR3 is TGTGCCAGCAGCCAAGGGACTAGCGGTTTACTTCAAGAGACCCAGTACTTC. This encodes CASSQGTSGLLQETQYF.